This T cell receptor beta chain originates from a study of siplizumab effects on memory and regulatory T cells. General study points: Naive T cells seemed more diverse than memory cells; they also seemed major alloresponse contributors. Solely a minor proportion of alloreactive clones could be assigned to unstimulated subsets.

The V and J ends lost 0 bases and 3 bases, in that order; junction bases with no gene match: 12. The germline gives CDR1 MGHRA, CDR2 YSYEKL. CDR3 length: 19 residues. Each sample had 9 x 10^4 or so TCR templates assayed. TCRdb keeps only in-frame clones here, not all; method: immunoSEQ multiplex PCR. The sample has 20,000 to 30,000 clones, 84% seen once. Unstimulated naive, memory, effector memory and TEMRA subsets from a few donor pairs have been sequenced, the authors report. A remark on this clone: The antigen is undetermined.

The sequence came from a human donor in good health. This chain connects TRBV4-1 to TRBJ2-3; TRBD2 agrees at 10 bases. What was sequenced was memory CD4+ T cells sorted from blood. This CDR3 reads CASSQEAPPGLAATDTQYF. The CDR3 nucleotides read TGCGCCAGCAGCCAAGAGGCTCCCCCCGGACTAGCGGCTACAGATACGCAGTATTTT.